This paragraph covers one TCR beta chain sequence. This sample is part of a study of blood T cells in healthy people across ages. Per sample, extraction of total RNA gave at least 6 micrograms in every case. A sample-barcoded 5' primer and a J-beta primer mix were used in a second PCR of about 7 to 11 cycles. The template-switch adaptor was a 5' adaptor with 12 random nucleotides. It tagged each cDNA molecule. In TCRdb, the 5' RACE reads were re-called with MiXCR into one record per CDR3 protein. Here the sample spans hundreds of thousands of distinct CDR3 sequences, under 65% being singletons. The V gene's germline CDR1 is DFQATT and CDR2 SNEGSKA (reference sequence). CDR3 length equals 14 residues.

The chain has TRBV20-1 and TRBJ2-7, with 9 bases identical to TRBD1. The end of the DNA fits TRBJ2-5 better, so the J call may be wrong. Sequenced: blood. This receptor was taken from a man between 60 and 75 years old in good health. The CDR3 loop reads CSAWPGQGRETQYF. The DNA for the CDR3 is TGCAGTGCTTGGCCGGGACAGGGTAGGGAGACCCAGTACTTC.